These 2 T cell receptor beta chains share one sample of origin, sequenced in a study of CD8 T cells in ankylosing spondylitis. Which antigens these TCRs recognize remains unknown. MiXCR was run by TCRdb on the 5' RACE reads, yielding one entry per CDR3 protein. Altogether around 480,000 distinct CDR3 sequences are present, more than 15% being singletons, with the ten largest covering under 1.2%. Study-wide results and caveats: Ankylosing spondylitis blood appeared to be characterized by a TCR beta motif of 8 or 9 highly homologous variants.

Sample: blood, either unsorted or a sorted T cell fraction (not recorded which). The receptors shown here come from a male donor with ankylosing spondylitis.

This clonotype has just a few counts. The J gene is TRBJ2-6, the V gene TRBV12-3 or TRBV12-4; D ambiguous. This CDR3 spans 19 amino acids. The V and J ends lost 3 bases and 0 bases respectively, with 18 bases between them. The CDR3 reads CASSLRGIFPSSGANVLTF. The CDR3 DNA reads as TGTGCCAGCAGTTTGAGAGGCATTTTCCCTAGCTCTGGGGCCAACGTCCTGACTTTC.

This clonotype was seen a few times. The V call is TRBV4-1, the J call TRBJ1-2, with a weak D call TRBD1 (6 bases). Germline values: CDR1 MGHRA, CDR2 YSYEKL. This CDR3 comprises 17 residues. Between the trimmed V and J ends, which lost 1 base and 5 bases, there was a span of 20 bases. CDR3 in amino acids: CASSQGTALARGYGYTF. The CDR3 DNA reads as TGCGCCAGCAGCCAAGGGACAGCCCTAGCGAGGGGGTATGGCTACACCTTC.